This T cell receptor beta chain was documented in a study of T cells after yellow fever vaccination. About this clonotype: Its antigen is still unknown.

Notes on the study in general: Researchers cautioned that FACS-sorted repertoires could harbor abundant clonotypes contaminating from the bulk population.

Germline lookup yields CDR1 MDHEN and CDR2 SYDVKM. With 5 bases clipped from V and 1 base from J, the junction kept 11 bases outside the gene matches. CDR3 size: 17 residues. 5'RACE template switching produced TCR cDNA carrying a universal primer site and UMIs. TCRdb fed the 5' RACE reads into MiXCR, producing one record per CDR3 protein. Of 200,000 to 300,000 distinct CDR3 sequences listed, approximately 6.8% were seen once; the top ten hold approximately 1%. Sequencing was performed on CD4+ T cells sorted from PBMCs, taken on the day of the yellow fever booster vaccination. The clonotype was recovered from a man under 40 who received the YFV17D yellow fever vaccine. The chain has TRBV28 and TRBJ1-3, with 7 bases that match TRBD1. CDR3: CASSAGGQTRSGNTIYF. CDR3 nucleotide sequence: TGTGCCAGCAGTGCAGGGGGTCAGACCCGATCTGGAAACACCATATATTTT.